These 20 T cell receptor beta chains were all obtained from the same sample, sequenced in a study of ipilimumab plus nivolumab after autologous stem cell transplantation. The method was immunoSEQ multiplex PCR; TCRdb's version includes in-frame clones alone and lacks a portion of them. The sample lists more than 13,000 clones; about 70% were seen once. Source: PBMCs, taken in a trial of ipilimumab plus nivolumab as post-transplant consolidation. These receptors all stem from a male donor with primary mediastinal lymphoma.

This clone has a handful of counts. One junction end disagrees with the germline gene, perhaps due to a read error. The chain is built from TRBV5-1 and TRBJ2-7; TRBD1 agrees at 10 bases. CDR1 is SGHRS and CDR2 is YFSETQ in the germline V gene. The CDR3 runs to 15 residues. The chain's CDR3 is CASSLEMTGGVEQYF. DNA of the CDR3: TGTGCCAGCAGCTTGGAGATGACAGGGGGCGTCGAGCAGTACTTC.

The rearrangement uses TRBV28 and TRBJ2-4; D possibly corresponds to TRBD2 (6 bases). Trimming took 2 bases from V and 1 from J, leaving 15 bases between them. Germline CDR1 and CDR2: MDHEN and SYDVKM. This CDR3 has 17 residues. The CDR3 spells CASSLVGGIGAKNIQYF. The CDR3 DNA reads as TGTGCCAGCAGTTTAGTCGGGGGTATCGGGGCCAAAAACATTCAGTACTTC.

This clone has just a few counts. V usage is TRBV4-1 and J usage is TRBJ2-1, with a tentative D call TRBD2 (6 bases). This CDR3 contains 16 residues. V was pared by 4 bases and J by 1 base, with 14 bases between. Per the germline V gene, CDR1 is MGHRA and CDR2 is YSYEKL. This CDR3 reads CASSLKLAISYNEQFF. CDR3 bases: TGCGCCAGCAGCCTGAAGCTAGCGATTTCCTACAATGAGCAGTTCTTC.

The J gene is TRBJ1-2, the V gene TRBV10-2; TRBD1 matches at 8 bases. The ends lost 10 bases at V and 11 bases at J; junction bases unmatched: 9. Germline V gene sequence: CDR1 WSHSY, CDR2 SAAADI. This CDR3 spans 11 amino acids. CDR3 nucleotides: TGCGCCACGGACAGGGAGGGGCGGTACACCTTC. As protein: CATDREGRYTF.

J is TRBJ2-7 and V is TRBV28; tentative D call: TRBD2 (5 bases). CDR3 length: 12 amino acids. The germline V and J ends were trimmed by 8 bases and 0 bases, with 8 bases remaining between them. The germline gives CDR1 MDHEN, CDR2 SYDVKM. CDR3 in DNA: TGTGCCAGCGCCGGGGTCTCCTACGAGCAGTACTTC. Residues: CASAGVSYEQYF. Full variable domain (missing parts from reference TRBV28 and TRBJ2-7): DVKVTQSSRYLVKRTGEKVFLECVQDMDHENMFWYRQDPGLGLRLIYFSYDVKMKEKGDIPEGYSVSREKKERFSLILESASTNQTSMYLCASAGVSYEQYFGPGTRLTVT.

This clone was seen more than once but under ten times. The rearrangement uses TRBV11-3 and TRBJ2-3; D is tentatively TRBD1 or TRBD2 (5 bases each). The CDR3 covers 14 residues. Germline-derived CDR1 and CDR2 are SGHNT and YENEEA. Deletions cut 5 bases from V and 0 bases from J, with 9 bases between. The CDR3 DNA is TGTGCCAGCAGCGGGGGATTCAGCACAGATACGCAGTATTTT. Its protein product is CASSGGFSTDTQYF.

The V and J genes are TRBV28 and TRBJ2-1, with D uncertain. CDR1 MDHEN and CDR2 SYDVKM come from the germline V gene. The V gene lost 5 bases and the J gene lost 2 bases, with 7 bases spanning the gap. The CDR3 has 13 residues. Here the CDR3 reads CASSPPPYNEQFF. The CDR3 DNA is TGTGCCAGCAGTCCCCCCCCCTACAATGAGCAGTTCTTC. The entire variable domain, with the rest obtained from reference TRBV28 and TRBJ2-1, is as follows: DVKVTQSSRYLVKRTGEKVFLECVQDMDHENMFWYRQDPGLGLRLIYFSYDVKMKEKGDIPEGYSVSREKKERFSLILESASTNQTSMYLCASSPPPYNEQFFGPGTRLTVL.

The chain joins TRBV5-4 to TRBJ1-6; unclear D gene. V lost 2 bases, J lost 10 bases, and 7 bases lay in between. CDR1 and CDR2 (germline): SGHNT, YYREEE (reference sequence). The CDR3 contains 12 residues. In DNA, the CDR3 is TGTGCCAGCAGCTTAGGGAGATCACCCCTCCACTTT. Encoded protein: CASSLGRSPLHF.

V and J are TRBV7-9 and TRBJ2-7; no reliable D call. The CDR3 has 14 amino acids. Germline CDR1 reads SEHNR; CDR2 reads FQNEAQ (reference sequence). The V end lost 1 base, the J end lost 2 bases, and 9 bases lay between the germline ends. CDR3 loop: CASSLEGRTYEQYF. Written as DNA, the CDR3 is TGTGCCAGCAGCTTAGAGGGCAGGACCTACGAGCAGTACTTC.

V is TRBV6-5 and J is TRBJ1-1; maybe TRBD1 (5 bases). The germline V and J ends were trimmed by 6 bases and 2 bases, with 13 bases remaining between them. Germline V gene data show CDR1 as MNHEY and CDR2 as SVGAGI. This CDR3 comprises 14 residues. The DNA for the CDR3 is TGTGCCAGCAGGCTCGGACACCATAACACTGAAGCTTTCTTT. Its protein product is CASRLGHHNTEAFF.

Only one count was recorded for this clone. The gene calls are TRBV5-1 and TRBJ1-6; no definite D call. The V gene lost 0 bases and the J gene lost 7 bases, with 2 bases spanning the gap. Per germline, CDR1 SGHRS and CDR2 YFSETQ. The CDR3 is made up of 12 amino acids. The CDR3 DNA is TGCGCCAGCAGCTTGGCAAATTCACCCCTCCACTTT. It yields the protein CASSLANSPLHF.

The gene calls are TRBV2 and TRBJ2-2; D unresolved. This CDR3 is built from 14 residues. The V and J ends lost 2 bases and 4 bases respectively, with 8 bases between them. Germline V CDR1 and CDR2: SNHLY, FYNNEI. The CDR3 region has the DNA TGTGCCAGCAGTGAATTTAGTGTCACCGGGGAGCTGTTTTTT. Its protein is CASSEFSVTGELFF.

This clone has just a few counts. This chain connects TRBV13 to TRBJ1-4; TRBD1 is a possible D gene (6 bases). Germline assignment: CDR1 PRHDT and CDR2 FYEKMQ (reference sequence). The length of the CDR3 is 15 residues. V was cut by 0 bases and J by 8 bases, with 13 bases left in between. CDR3 protein: CASSLGGTLREKLFF. The CDR3 DNA follows: TGTGCCAGCAGCTTAGGGGGGACACTTCGGGAAAAACTGTTTTTT. Drawing the rest from reference TRBV13 and TRBJ1-4, the complete variable domain is AAGVIQSPRHLIKEKRETATLKCYPIPRHDTVYWYQQGPGQDPQFLISFYEKMQSDKGSIPDRFSAQQFSDYHSELNMSSLELGDSALYFCASSLGGTLREKLFFGSGTQLSVL.

The chain employs TRBV27 and TRBJ1-4; D gene uncertain. The CDR3 sequence is 15 residues long. Trimming pared 3 bases from V and 3 bases from J, leaving 11 bases between. The germline V gene encodes CDR1 MNHEY and CDR2 SMNVEV (reference sequence). The CDR3, as DNA: TGTGCCAGCAGTTTGAGTCGGGGAGCTAATGAAAAACTGTTTTTT. This gives the protein CASSLSRGANEKLFF.

This rearrangement joins TRBV2 to TRBJ1-4; D perhaps matches TRBD1 (5 bases). Germline CDR1 is SNHLY and CDR2 is FYNNEI. The CDR3 is 14 residues long. Trimming removed 1 base at V and 6 bases at J, with 9 bases between. DNA for the CDR3: TGTGCCAGCAGTGAAGTAGGGGATGATGAAAAACTGTTTTTT. Translating gives CASSEVGDDEKLFF.

V and J are TRBV29-1 and TRBJ2-2; 7 bases line up with TRBD1. V lost 5 bases, J lost 4 bases, and 7 bases stayed unmatched. The length of the CDR3 is 14 residues. The germline V gene encodes CDR1 SQVTM and CDR2 ANQGSEA. The CDR3 bases are TGCAGCGTTCCTAAGGGGGCGGTCACCGGGGAGCTGTTTTTT. This sequence encodes CSVPKGAVTGELFF.

The J gene is TRBJ2-7, the V gene TRBV7-2; the D gene is possibly TRBD1 (6 bases). Germline V gives CDR1 SGHTA, CDR2 FQGNSA. The germline V and J ends were trimmed by 1 base and 2 bases, with 15 bases remaining between them. The CDR3 contains 16 residues. The CDR3 region has the DNA TGTGCCAGCAGCTTAGTGGGGGCCCATACGACCTACGAGCAGTACTTC. The encoded protein is CASSLVGAHTTYEQYF.

The count of this clone is one. The genes are TRBV6-5 and TRBJ2-5; TRBD2 aligns across 8 bases. Trimming at V came to 6 bases and at J to 4 bases, leaving 4 bases not matched to a gene. Per germline, CDR1 MNHEY and CDR2 SVGAGI. This CDR3 is 13 amino acids long. CDR3 amino acids: CASRTSVGETQYF. The CDR3 nucleotides are TGTGCCAGCAGGACTAGCGTTGGAGAGACCCAGTACTTC.

The V and J genes are TRBV2 and TRBJ2-7, with 11 nucleotides matching TRBD1. Germline V gene sequence: CDR1 SNHLY, CDR2 FYNNEI. This CDR3 is 15 amino acids long. V trimming: 9 bases; J trimming: 6 bases; junction bases outside the gene matches: 13. CDR3 sequence reads: CASDRDRGAPGEQYF. CDR3 coding DNA: TGTGCCAGTGACCGGGACAGGGGGGCTCCAGGCGAGCAGTACTTC.

This chain connects TRBV29-1 to TRBJ2-3; 13 nucleotides align to TRBD2. Germline CDR1 SQVTM, CDR2 ANQGSEA. V lost 7 bases and J lost 8; bases outside the gene matches: 12. The CDR3 length is 15 residues. CDR3 sequence: CSAYSGTSGKGTQYF. CDR3 DNA: TGCAGCGCCTATTCCGGGACTAGCGGGAAGGGTACGCAGTATTTT.